This entry lists 6 T cell receptor beta chains sequenced from one sample in a study of shared clonotypes between healthy human individuals. Libraries were prepared by immunoSEQ multiplex PCR; TCRdb keeps only in-frame clonotypes and omits some of them. This sample has under 1,100,000 clones; more than 60% occur once, and the top ten carry approximately 1.5%. Sequences were obtained from memory CD4+ T cells sorted from blood. Indicated subset: CD45RA-negative fraction. These receptors were collected from a young man in good health.

The V and J genes are TRBV6-5 and TRBJ2-7; TRBD1 matches at 7 bases. CDR1 and CDR2 from the germline V gene are MNHEY and SVGAGI. CDR3 length: 13 residues. Losses at the gene ends were 2 bases for V and 4 bases for J; bases not matched to a gene: 2. CDR3 amino acids: CASSYTGDYEQYF. DNA for the CDR3: TGTGCCAGCAGTTACACAGGGGATTACGAGCAGTACTTC.

The chain couples TRBV11-3 to TRBJ2-1; 8 bases map to TRBD1. Per germline, CDR1 SGHNT and CDR2 YENEEA. The trim removed 5 bases at V and 7 bases at J, leaving 10 bases unmatched. The CDR3 totals 15 residues. CDR3 nucleotide sequence: TGTGCCAGCAGCCTAGGACAGGGTCTCTGGAATGAGCAGTTCTTC. It translates to CASSLGQGLWNEQFF. Drawing the rest from reference TRBV11-3 and TRBJ2-1, the complete variable domain is EAGVVQSPRYKIIEKKQPVAFWCNPISGHNTLYWYLQNLGQGPELLIRYENEEAVDDSQLPKDRFSAERLKGVDSTLKIQPAELGDSAVYLCASSLGQGLWNEQFFGPGTRLTVL.

The sample holds one count of this clone. The chain joins TRBV6-6 to TRBJ2-5; TRBD1 aligns across 8 bases. Per germline, CDR1 MNHNY and CDR2 SVGAGI (reference sequence). Trimming cost V 4 bases and J 10 bases; bases outside gene matches: 8. CDR3 length: 13 residues. CDR3 sequence (DNA): TGTGCCAGCAGTTCACGCGACAGGGGCCTCCAGTACTTC. Its translation: CASSSRDRGLQYF.

V usage is TRBV6-1 and J usage is TRBJ2-1, with D unclear. The CDR3 extends over 14 amino acids. Trimming removed 6 bases at V and 3 bases at J, with 12 bases between. Looked up from germline, CDR1 is MNHNS and CDR2 is SASEGT. DNA for the CDR3: TGTGCCAGCAGCTACCGGCCGATCTACAATGAGCAGTTCTTC. This translates into CASSYRPIYNEQFF.

This clone was found once. The chain employs TRBV5-6 and TRBJ1-2, with D hard to call. The V end was cut by 0 bases, the J end by 4 bases, with 10 bases between. Germline V gene sequence: CDR1 SGHDT, CDR2 YYEEEE. This CDR3 has 14 amino acids. CDR3 loop: CASSLGRLGYGYTF. The CDR3 nucleotides read TGTGCCAGCAGCTTGGGGAGGTTAGGCTATGGCTACACCTTC.

V gene TRBV15 combines with J gene TRBJ1-2; possible D gene TRBD1, 5 bases. The V and J ends lost 5 bases and 3 bases respectively, with 13 bases between them. This CDR3 region has 14 residues. CDR1 and CDR2 from the germline V gene are LNHNV and YYDKDF (reference sequence). The CDR3 sequence is CATSPDRTDYGYTF. DNA of the CDR3: TGTGCCACCAGCCCAGACAGAACCGACTATGGCTACACCTTC.